These T cell receptor beta chains were read from a single sample in a study of post-analysis software for immune sequencing data. TCRdb reprocessed the PCR reads with MiXCR, giving one entry per CDR3 protein. The sample holds 350,000 to 500,000 distinct CDR3 sequences; approximately 39% are singletons and the top ten take 7.6%. The sample was blood. These receptors were collected from a girl aged 2-10 years with multiple sclerosis. CDR3s include the opening cysteine and the closing phenylalanine or tryptophan. D genes are given only for firm matches. The listing skips clone size in some rows; elsewhere it reads once, few, many or a size class.

V: TRBV29-1; D: .; size: .; J: TRBJ2-2; CDR3: CSGRHKNTGELFF; DNA: TGCAGCGGCCGACACAAGAACACCGGGGAGCTGTTTTTT
V: TRBV4-1; D: .; size: once; J: TRBJ2-3; CDR3: CASSQEIVGLLSTDTQYF; DNA: TGCGCCAGCAGCCAAGAGATCGTGGGTCTCCTAAGCACAGATACGCAGTATTTT
V: TRBV4-3; D: .; size: .; J: TRBJ2-7; CDR3: CASSQDYSSYEQYF; DNA: TGCGCCAGCAGCCAAGATTACAGCTCCTACGAGCAGTACTTC
V: TRBV4-2; D: TRBD2; size: .; J: TRBJ2-3; CDR3: CASSQESSGRIDTQYF; DNA: TGTGCCAGCAGCCAAGAGTCTAGCGGGAGAATAGATACGCAGTATTTT
V: TRBV19; D: .; size: few; J: TRBJ2-1; CDR3: CASSMSRAEIDEQFF; DNA: TGTGCCAGTAGTATGTCTAGGGCCGAGATCGATGAGCAGTTCTTC
V: TRBV12-3/TRBV12-4; D: .; size: few; J: TRBJ1-5; CDR3: CASSRREERNQPQHF; DNA: TGTGCCAGCAGCCGGAGGGAAGAAAGGAATCAGCCCCAGCATTTT
V: TRBV15; D: .; size: few; J: TRBJ2-7; CDR3: CATSRNPSTGIYEQYF; DNA: TGTGCCACCAGCAGGAATCCCTCGACAGGCATCTACGAGCAGTACTTC
V: TRBV28; D: TRBD1; size: .; J: TRBJ1-5; CDR3: CASSFGTGGLYSNQPQHF; DNA: TGTGCCAGCAGTTTCGGGACAGGGGGCCTTTATAGCAATCAGCCCCAGCATTTT
V: TRBV20-1; D: TRBD2; size: once; J: TRBJ2-1; CDR3: CSARESSGRYNEQFF; DNA: TGCAGTGCTAGAGAGTCTAGCGGGAGATACAATGAGCAGTTCTTC
V: TRBV6-6; D: TRBD1; size: .; J: TRBJ1-5; CDR3: CASSYKGTDQPQHF; DNA: TGTGCCAGCAGTTACAAGGGGACAGATCAGCCCCAGCATTTT
V: TRBV20-1; D: TRBD2; size: .; J: TRBJ2-7; CDR3: CSARTRPWYEQYF; DNA: TGCAGTGCTCGGACTAGGCCTTGGTACGAGCAGTACTTC
V: TRBV2; D: .; size: .; J: TRBJ1-6; CDR3: CASSEALGGNSPLHF; DNA: TGTGCCAGCAGTGAAGCGCTGGGGGGGAATTCACCCCTCCACTTT
V: TRBV28; D: .; size: .; J: TRBJ2-1; CDR3: CATLARVYAPYNEQFF; DNA: TGTGCCACCCTCGCCCGCGTTTATGCCCCTTACAATGAGCAGTTCTTC
V: TRBV20-1; D: .; size: .; J: TRBJ2-7; CDR3: CSARPLGDEQYF; DNA: TGCAGTGCTCGCCCTTTGGGGGACGAGCAGTACTTC
V: TRBV5-1; D: TRBD1; size: .; J: TRBJ2-7; CDR3: CASSPSGQVLYEQYF; DNA: TGCGCCAGCAGTCCTTCCGGACAGGTCCTCTACGAGCAGTACTTC
V: TRBV7-9; D: TRBD2; size: .; J: TRBJ2-1; CDR3: CASSPTSGTTLEQFF; DNA: TGTGCCAGCAGCCCTACTAGCGGGACTACACTAGAGCAGTTCTTC
V: TRBV28; D: TRBD1; size: .; J: TRBJ2-1; CDR3: CASSATGGLYNEQFF; DNA: TGTGCCAGCAGTGCGACAGGGGGTCTCTACAATGAGCAGTTCTTC
V: TRBV9; D: .; size: .; J: TRBJ1-2; CDR3: CASSEDTLGYTF; DNA: TGTGCCAGCAGCGAGGACACCCTTGGCTACACCTTC
V: TRBV20-1; D: TRBD2; size: .; J: TRBJ2-1; CDR3: CSAAPTTSGSYNEQFF; DNA: TGCAGTGCTGCACCAACGACTAGCGGCTCCTACAATGAGCAGTTCTTC
V: TRBV5-1; D: .; size: .; J: TRBJ2-7; CDR3: CASSGTIDSEQYF; DNA: TGCGCCAGCAGCGGGACAATTGATTCCGAGCAGTACTTC
V: TRBV29-1; D: .; size: .; J: TRBJ2-1; CDR3: CSVGRPYEQFF; DNA: TGCAGCGTTGGGAGGCCGTATGAGCAGTTCTTC
V: TRBV6-6; D: .; size: .; J: TRBJ2-5; CDR3: CASGGVLQETQYF; DNA: TGTGCCAGCGGCGGGGTATTGCAAGAGACCCAGTACTTC
V: TRBV20-1; D: TRBD2; size: few; J: TRBJ2-1; CDR3: CSAPGLAVLRAYNEQFF; DNA: TGCAGTGCCCCGGGACTAGCGGTCCTTCGGGCCTACAATGAGCAGTTCTTC
V: TRBV7-4; D: .; size: .; J: TRBJ2-7; CDR3: CASSLEQVEDYEQYF; DNA: TGTGCCAGCAGCTTAGAGCAGGTCGAGGACTACGAGCAGTACTTC
V: TRBV12-3/TRBV12-4; D: .; size: few; J: TRBJ1-2; CDR3: CASTRGAYGYTF; DNA: TGTGCCAGCACGAGGGGGGCCTATGGCTACACCTTC
V: TRBV20-1; D: .; size: many; J: TRBJ2-3; CDR3: CSASRGTDTQYF; DNA: TGCAGTGCTAGTCGGGGTACAGATACGCAGTATTTT
V: TRBV7-2; D: .; size: .; J: TRBJ1-4; CDR3: CASSRRLLEKLFF; DNA: TGTGCCAGCAGTCGCCGACTCTTGGAAAAACTGTTTTTT
V: TRBV6-1; D: TRBD2; size: few; J: TRBJ2-3; CDR3: CASGSGRAGTDTQYF; DNA: TGTGCCAGCGGCAGCGGGAGGGCGGGGACAGATACGCAGTATTTT
V: TRBV27; D: TRBD1; size: .; J: TRBJ2-1; CDR3: CASRRSGQGGNEQFF; DNA: TGTGCCAGCAGACGATCGGGACAGGGAGGCAATGAGCAGTTCTTC
V: TRBV24-1; D: TRBD1; size: few; J: TRBJ2-5; CDR3: CATSGNYLGQGGETQYF; DNA: TGTGCCACCAGTGGCAACTACTTGGGACAGGGCGGGGAGACCCAGTACTTC
V: TRBV18; D: TRBD1; size: once; J: TRBJ2-7; CDR3: CASSPRGQGAGYEQYF; DNA: TGTGCCAGCTCACCACGGGGACAGGGGGCCGGCTACGAGCAGTACTTC
V: TRBV7-2; D: TRBD1; size: .; J: TRBJ2-7; CDR3: CASSLAGQGGEQYF; DNA: TGTGCCAGCAGCTTAGCTGGACAGGGTGGCGAGCAGTACTTC
V: TRBV29-1; D: .; size: .; J: TRBJ1-1; CDR3: CSVDGGRAEAFF; DNA: TGCAGCGTTGACGGAGGTCGGGCTGAAGCTTTCTTT
V: TRBV7-3; D: .; size: .; J: TRBJ2-7; CDR3: CASSLLGGGRTRRNEQYF; DNA: TGTGCCAGCAGCCTCCTGGGGGGCGGGAGAACAAGACGCAACGAGCAGTACTTC